The 17 T cell receptor beta chains given below trace back to one sample, sequenced in a study of T cells in Graves' hyperthyroidism and ophthalmopathy. TCR beta CDR3 regions were amplified from RNA. HTBI primers were used for first-round RT-PCR of the TCR CDR3. MiXCR, run by TCRdb on the multiplex PCR reads, gives a single entry per CDR3 protein. The sample holds roughly 400,000 distinct CDR3 sequences; over 12% are singletons and the top ten take 25% to 30%. The material sequenced was blood. The receptors shown here come from a man aged 45-60 years with Graves' ophthalmopathy.

The chain couples TRBV7-6 to TRBJ2-2; 7 bases fit TRBD2. Trimming removed 3 bases from V and 1 base from J; junction bases left unmatched: 11. CDR3 length equals 18 residues. The V gene's germline CDR1 is SGHVS and CDR2 FNYEAQ. CDR3 in DNA: TGTGCCAGCAGCTTTCTCGCTAGCGGATATCTGAACACCGGGGAGCTGTTTTTT. This translates into CASSFLASGYLNTGELFF.

The chain employs TRBV12-3 or TRBV12-4 and TRBJ2-2, with D possibly called TRBD1 or TRBD2 (5 bases each). V was shortened by 5 bases and J by 6 bases, with 10 bases between the two germline ends. CDR3 length: 13 amino acids. The CDR3 protein is CASSTGQPGELFF. The CDR3 nucleotides read TGTGCCAGCAGTACGGGGCAGCCCGGGGAGCTGTTTTTT.

V gene TRBV15 combines with J gene TRBJ1-3; no clear D. The germline V gene has CDR1 LNHNV and CDR2 YYDKDF (reference sequence). The CDR3 has 13 residues. The germline V and J ends were trimmed by 0 bases and 4 bases, with 4 bases remaining between them. This CDR3 reads CATSREGGNTIYF. In DNA, the CDR3 is TGTGCCACCAGCAGAGAAGGAGGAAACACCATATATTTT.

This chain connects TRBV5-6 to TRBJ2-5, with D perhaps assigned TRBD1 or TRBD2 (5 bases each). The CDR3 has 15 residues. The germline V and J ends were trimmed by 7 bases and 7 bases, with 23 bases remaining between them. Germline values: CDR1 SGHDT, CDR2 YYEEEE. The CDR3 here is CASGDTWDGRGTQYF. Written as DNA, the CDR3 is TGTGCCAGCGGCGATACCTGGGACGGTCGCGGGACCCAGTACTTC. The whole variable domain, remainder taken from reference TRBV5-6 and TRBJ2-5, is DAGVTQSPTHLIKTRGQQVTLRCSPKSGHDTVSWYQQALGQGPQFIFQYYEEEERQRGNFPDRFSGHQFPNYSSELNVNALLLGDSALYLCASGDTWDGRGTQYFGPGTRLLVL.

Only a few counts were recorded for this clonotype. V is TRBV29-1 and J is TRBJ2-4, with D perhaps matching TRBD1 or TRBD2 (6 bases each). With 7 bases removed from V and 4 bases from J, the gap between germline ends came to 14 bases. The CDR3 sequence is 13 residues long. Germline V lookup: CDR1 SQVTM, CDR2 ANQGSEA. The CDR3 DNA sequence: TGCAGCGGAAGAAGGGGGGCAAAAAACATTCAGTACTTC. Protein: CSGRRGAKNIQYF.

This clonotype was counted ten times or more. The chain joins TRBV11-3 to TRBJ1-6; no reliable D call. The V end was cut by 0 bases, the J end by 0 bases, with 9 bases between. This CDR3 has 17 amino acids. CDR1 is SGHNT, CDR2 YENEEA, per germline. This CDR3 reads CASSLEVGSSYNSPLHF. The CDR3 DNA is TGTGCCAGCAGCTTAGAGGTCGGGAGCTCCTATAATTCACCCCTCCACTTT. Using reference TRBV11-3 and TRBJ1-6 for the parts outside the CDR3, the full variable domain is EAGVVQSPRYKIIEKKQPVAFWCNPISGHNTLYWYLQNLGQGPELLIRYENEEAVDDSQLPKDRFSAERLKGVDSTLKIQPAELGDSAVYLCASSLEVGSSYNSPLHFGNGTRLTVT.

The chain is built from TRBV11-2 and TRBJ2-1; TRBD2 agrees at 8 bases. This CDR3 has 17 residues. Germline V lookup: CDR1 SGHAT, CDR2 FQNNGV. The V segment lost 10 bases and the J segment 5 bases; nucleotides outside the gene matches: 19. DNA for the CDR3: TGTGCCACCAGTGATCCTTCCACTAGCGGACTGCACAATGAGCAGTTCTTC. Translation: CATSDPSTSGLHNEQFF.

This clonotype was seen ten or more times. This chain uses TRBV20-1 with TRBJ2-7, with 10 bases aligning to TRBD2. CDR1 is DFQATT, CDR2 SNEGSKA, per germline (reference sequence). The CDR3 has 14 amino acids. V trimming: 3 bases; J trimming: 6 bases; junction bases outside the gene matches: 8. Here the CDR3 reads CSASQTGLAFEQYF. DNA for the CDR3: TGCAGTGCTAGCCAAACGGGACTAGCGTTCGAGCAGTACTTC.

The CDR3 DNA sequence: TGTGCCAGTAGTGCTCGACGGGACACTGAAGCTTTCTTT. Protein: CASSARRDTEAFF. This chain connects TRBV19 to TRBJ1-1; no clear D. Germline CDR1 and CDR2: LNHDA and SQIVND (reference sequence). V lost 5 bases to trimming and J lost 3 bases, with 10 bases between them. The CDR3 is 13 amino acids.

The rearrangement joins TRBV6-1 to TRBJ2-5, with TRBD2 as a possible D gene (6 bases). Per the germline V gene, CDR1 is MNHNS and CDR2 is SASEGT. Trimming removed 5 bases at V and 5 bases at J, with 18 bases between. The CDR3 is made up of 15 amino acids. The CDR3 region is CASSSLGSGGETQYF. Here the CDR3 DNA reads TGTGCCAGCAGTTCCCTCGGGAGCGGAGGCGAGACCCAGTACTTC.

There are many counts of this clonotype. The chain joins TRBV27 to TRBJ1-1; D possibly corresponds to TRBD1 (5 bases). Germline V gene lookup returns CDR1 MNHEY and CDR2 SMNVEV (reference sequence). The V end was cut by 3 bases, the J end by 0 bases, with 11 bases between. The CDR3 totals 15 residues. CDR3: CASSFGGNMNTEAFF. The DNA of the CDR3 is TGTGCCAGCAGTTTTGGGGGAAACATGAACACTGAAGCTTTCTTT.

As to this clonotype: Lacking the conserved final phenylalanine or tryptophan, this CDR3 likely reflects a read error. This chain joins TRBV15 and TRBJ2-5; D is possibly TRBD1 or TRBD2 (5 bases each). This CDR3 spans 14 amino acids. CDR1 and CDR2 (germline): LNHNV, YYDKDF (reference sequence). V shed 0 bases and J shed 5 bases, with 10 bases lying between them. This chain's CDR3 is CATSRDPREETQYS. The DNA of the CDR3 is TGTGCCACCAGCAGAGATCCCAGGGAGGAGACCCAGTACTCC.

This clonotype occurred many times. The chain is built from TRBV13 and TRBJ2-2; 7 nucleotides match TRBD2. Losses at the gene ends were 5 bases for V and 2 bases for J; bases not matched to a gene: 8. The germline V gene encodes CDR1 PRHDT and CDR2 FYEKMQ (reference sequence). The CDR3 is made up of 16 amino acids. The CDR3 here is CASSPWEGLNTGELFF. The CDR3 DNA is TGTGCCAGCAGCCCCTGGGAGGGACTAAACACCGGGGAGCTGTTTTTT.

Note on this clonotype: An end of the junction does not agree with germline; a read error may underlie this. This chain connects TRBV9 to TRBJ2-7, with D possibly matching TRBD2 (5 bases). Germline V CDR1 and CDR2: SGDLS, YYNGEE. CDR3 length equals 13 residues. The CDR3 protein is CASSVTSSYEQCF. The DNA for the CDR3 is TGTGCCAGCAGTGTCACTAGTTCCTACGAGCAGTGCTTC.

This clonotype was picked up many times. The V call is TRBV11-3, the J call TRBJ2-1; 7 nucleotides align to TRBD2. CDR1 is SGHNT, CDR2 YENEEA, per germline. J was trimmed by 8 bases and V by 1 base; bases with no gene match: 8. There are 15 residues in the CDR3. This CDR3 reads CASSLGGGRSDEQFF. CDR3 in DNA: TGTGCCAGCAGCTTAGGTGGCGGGAGATCTGATGAGCAGTTCTTC.

This clonotype was seen many times. The chain employs TRBV9 and TRBJ2-7; D uncertain. The CDR3 sequence is 15 residues long. The ends were cut back, 0 bases at V and 4 bases at J, with 14 bases in the middle. Germline CDR1 reads SGDLS; CDR2 reads YYNGEE. The chain's CDR3 is CASSVDVGWDYEQYF. In DNA form, the CDR3 reads TGTGCCAGCAGCGTAGACGTTGGGTGGGATTACGAGCAGTACTTC.

The chain uses TRBV20-1 and TRBJ2-7; D remains ambiguous. This CDR3 is built from 16 residues. The ends were cut back, 0 bases at V and 2 bases at J, with 17 bases in the middle. Germline V lookup: CDR1 DFQATT, CDR2 SNEGSKA (reference sequence). CDR3: CSARDSKRRTTYEQYF. DNA for the CDR3: TGCAGTGCTAGAGATTCGAAGAGGCGAACTACCTACGAGCAGTACTTC.